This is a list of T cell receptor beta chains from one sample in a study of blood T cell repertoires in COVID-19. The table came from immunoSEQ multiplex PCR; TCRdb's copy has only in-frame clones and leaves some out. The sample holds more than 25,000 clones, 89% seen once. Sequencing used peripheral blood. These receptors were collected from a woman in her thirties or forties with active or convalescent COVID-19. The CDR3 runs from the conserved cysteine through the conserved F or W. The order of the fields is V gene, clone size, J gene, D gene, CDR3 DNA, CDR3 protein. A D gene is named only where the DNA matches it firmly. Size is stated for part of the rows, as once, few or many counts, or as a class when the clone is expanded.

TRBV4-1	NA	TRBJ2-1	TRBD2	TGCGCCAGCAGCCAAGACTCTAGCGGGAGTTTCGAGCAGTTCTTC	CASSQDSSGSFEQFF
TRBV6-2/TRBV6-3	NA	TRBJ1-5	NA	TGTGCCAGCAGTCCCTCAGGGGCCAGCAATCAGCCCCAGCATTTT	CASSPSGASNQPQHF
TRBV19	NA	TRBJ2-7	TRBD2	TGTGCCAGTGGGCCGGGACTAGACCTCCACGAGCAGTACTTC	CASGPGLDLHEQYF
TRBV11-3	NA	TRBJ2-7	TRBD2	TGTGCCAGCTCCGGGACTAGCGACTACGAGCAGTACTTC	CASSGTSDYEQYF
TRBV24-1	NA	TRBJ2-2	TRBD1	TGTGCCACCAGTGGGGGACAGGGAGGGAACACCGGGGAGCTGTTTTTT	CATSGGQGGNTGELFF
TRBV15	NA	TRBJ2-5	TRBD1	TGTGCCACCAGCCATGACAGGGACCTAGAGACCCAGTACTTC	CATSHDRDLETQYF
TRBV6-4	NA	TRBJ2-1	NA	TGTGCCAGCAGTGAGCTGCGGGGTCAGAGGCAGTTCTTC	CASSELRGQRQFF
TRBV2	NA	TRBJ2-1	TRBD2	TGTGCCAGCAGTGAAGCACGGGGGGGGACCTACAATGAGCAGTTCTTC	CASSEARGGTYNEQFF
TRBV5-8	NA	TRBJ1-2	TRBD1	TGTGCCAGCAGCCAAACAGGGGGCAGGTTTGGCTACACCTTC	CASSQTGGRFGYTF
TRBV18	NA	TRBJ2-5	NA	TGTGCCAGCTCACCACGGACTGCTGAGACCCAGTACTTC	CASSPRTAETQYF
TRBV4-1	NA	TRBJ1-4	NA	TGCGCCAGCAGCCCATGGGGACAAACTAATGAAAAACTGTTTTTT	CASSPWGQTNEKLFF
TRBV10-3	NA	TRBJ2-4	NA	TGTGCCATCAGTACTCTACTTGGACTCGAAAACATTCAGTACTTC	CAISTLLGLENIQYF
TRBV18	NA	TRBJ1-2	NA	TGTGCCAGCTCACCGGGGGCTGGGAGGGACGACTATGGCTACACCTTC	CASSPGAGRDDYGYTF
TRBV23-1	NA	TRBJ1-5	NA	TGCGCCCCCCCGGGGGATAGCAATCAGCCCCAGCATTTT	CAPPGDSNQPQHF
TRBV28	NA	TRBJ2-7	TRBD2	TGTGCCAGCTCCTTACTAGCGGGCTCCTACGAGCAGTACTTC	CASSLLAGSYEQYF
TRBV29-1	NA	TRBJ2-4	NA	TGCAGCGTTGAAGATTTAGGGGCAGACGACATTCAGTACTTC	CSVEDLGADDIQYF
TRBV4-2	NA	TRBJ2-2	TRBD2	TGTGCCAGCAGCCAAAGCGGGGGGGCCGGCACCGGGGAGCTGTTTTTT	CASSQSGGAGTGELFF
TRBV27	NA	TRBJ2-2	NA	TGTGCCAGCAGTTTAAACAGGAACACCGGGGAGCTGTTTTTT	CASSLNRNTGELFF
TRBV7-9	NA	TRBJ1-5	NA	TGTGCCAGCAGCTTAGCATCCCCAGGGCTAAGCAATCAGCCCCAGCATTTT	CASSLASPGLSNQPQHF
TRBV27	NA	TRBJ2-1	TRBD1	TGTGCCAGCAGTTACAGGGGCAATGAGCAGTTCTTC	CASSYRGNEQFF
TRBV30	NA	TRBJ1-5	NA	TGTGCCTGGAGTGTGGGCACAGTGGGCAATCAGCCCCAGCATTTT	CAWSVGTVGNQPQHF
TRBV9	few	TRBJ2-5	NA	TGTGCCAGCAGCGTAGGAGTAGAACCTGGAGGAGAGACCCAGTACTTC	CASSVGVEPGGETQYF
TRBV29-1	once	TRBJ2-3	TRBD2	TGCAGCTCCAATGGGGCTCGGGGGGAGAGCACAGATACGCAGTATTTT	CSSNGARGESTDTQYF
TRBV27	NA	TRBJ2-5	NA	TGTGCCAGCAGTTTTGGAGGGACTCAAGAGACCCAGTACTTC	CASSFGGTQETQYF
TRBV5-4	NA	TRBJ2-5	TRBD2	TGTGCCACGCGACGGGGGGTTTCCCAAGAGACCCAGTACTTC	CATRRGVSQETQYF
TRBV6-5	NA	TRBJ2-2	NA	TGTGCCAGCCGGGGGGCCGGGTCCCGGGGGGAGCTGTTTTTT	CASRGAGSRGELFF
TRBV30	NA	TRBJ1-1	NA	TGTGCCTGGGCCCGACAGTCTTCGTTAATGAACACTGAAGCTTTCTTT	CAWARQSSLMNTEAFF
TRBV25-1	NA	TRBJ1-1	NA	TGTGCCAGCAGTGAGCCACGGGAGAACACTGAAGCTTTCTTT	CASSEPRENTEAFF
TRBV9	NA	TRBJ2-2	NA	TGTGCCAGCAGCGTAATAGGGGCCCGGGAGCTGTTTTTT	CASSVIGARELFF
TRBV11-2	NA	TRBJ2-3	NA	TGTGCCAGCAGCTTAGATCTTGGGCCAGATACGCAGTATTTT	CASSLDLGPDTQYF
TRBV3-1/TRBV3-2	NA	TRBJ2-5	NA	TGTGCCAGCAGCCAAGTCCTCCTAGCGACGGCCGAGACCCAGTACTTC	CASSQVLLATAETQYF
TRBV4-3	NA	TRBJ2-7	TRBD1	TGCGCCAGCAGCCAAGACTCACAGGGGTTCGGCGAGCAGTACTTC	CASSQDSQGFGEQYF
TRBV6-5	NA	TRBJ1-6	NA	TGTGCCAGCAGTTACTCGTCGGTCACTTCACCCCTCCACTTT	CASSYSSVTSPLHF
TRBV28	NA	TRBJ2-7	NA	TGTGCCAGCAGGCCGACAGGTGGTGTTTCTGGGGCCGAGCAGTACTTC	CASRPTGGVSGAEQYF
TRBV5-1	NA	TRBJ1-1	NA	TGCGCCAGCAGCTCCGGGGGGGCCACTGAAGCTTTCTTT	CASSSGGATEAFF
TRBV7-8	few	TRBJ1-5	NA	TGTGCCAGCAGCTCAACAGGGAGCAATCAGCCCCAGCATTTT	CASSSTGSNQPQHF
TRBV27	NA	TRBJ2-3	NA	TGTGCCAGCAGTTTCCTAGCCCCCACAGATACGCAGTATTTT	CASSFLAPTDTQYF
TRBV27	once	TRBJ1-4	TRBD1	TGTGCCAGCAGTTTATTCGGCGACAGGGTCGAAGAAAAACTGTTTTTT	CASSLFGDRVEEKLFF
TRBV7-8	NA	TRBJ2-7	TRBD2	TGTGCCAGCAGCTTAGATTCTATAGGGACTATCCCCTACGAGCAGTACTTC	CASSLDSIGTIPYEQYF
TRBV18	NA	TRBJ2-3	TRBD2	TGTGCCAGCTCGCCTATAGGGACTAGCCCCACAGATACGCAGTATTTT	CASSPIGTSPTDTQYF
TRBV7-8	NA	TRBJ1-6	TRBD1	TGTGCCAGCAGCACCGGACAGGCGAGCCGAGGACACCACTTT	CASSTGQASRGHHF
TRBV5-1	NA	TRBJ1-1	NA	TGCGCCAGCAGCTTTCAGACTCGTTGGGCTGAAGCTTTCTTT	CASSFQTRWAEAFF
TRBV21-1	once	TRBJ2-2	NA	TGTGCCAGCAGCAAAGACGGGGATTGCACCGGGGAGCTGTTTTTT	CASSKDGDCTGELFF
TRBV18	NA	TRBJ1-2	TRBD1	TGTGCCAGCTCACCGACAGGGACGGGCGAGGGAGCTAACTATGGCTACACCTTC	CASSPTGTGEGANYGYTF
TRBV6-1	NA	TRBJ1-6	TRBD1	TGTGCCAGCAGTGCCATCGGACAGGGAAGAGGGGGCTATAATTCACCCCTCCACTTT	CASSAIGQGRGGYNSPLHF
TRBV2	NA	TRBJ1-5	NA	TGTGCCAGCTCCCAGGGGTGGCAGCCCCAGCATTTT	CASSQGWQPQHF
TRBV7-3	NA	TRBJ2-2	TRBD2	TGTGCCAGCAGCAGCGGTCCTAGCGGGAACACCGGGGAGCTGTTTTTT	CASSSGPSGNTGELFF
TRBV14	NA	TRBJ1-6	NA	TGTGCCAGCAGCCAAGTTAAAGGGAGCTCCTATAATTCACCCCTCCACTTT	CASSQVKGSSYNSPLHF
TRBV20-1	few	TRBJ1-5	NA	TGCAGTGCTAGTCCCGACCCCGCGGCCCCAAATCAGCCCCAGCATTTT	CSASPDPAAPNQPQHF
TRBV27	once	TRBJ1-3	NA	TGTGCCAGCAGTCCTTATACCCCCCGTGGTAGTATCTCTGGAAACACCATATATTTT	CASSPYTPRGSISGNTIYF
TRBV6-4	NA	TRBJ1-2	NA	TGTGCCAGCAGTGACTCGGCAGGTCTCTATGGCTACACCTTC	CASSDSAGLYGYTF